This T cell receptor (beta chain) was documented in a study of lymphopenia after photon versus proton radiotherapy. Worth noting for this clone: The antigen is unknown.

Generated by immunoSEQ multiplex PCR, the TCRdb table keeps only in-frame clones and is missing some. The repertoire includes 20,000 to 30,000 clones, roughly 90% of them detected once, and 0.75% to 0.9% sits in the top ten. The CDR3 runs to 14 residues. V lost 3 bases, J lost 10 bases, and 19 bases lay in between. Germline V gene data show CDR1 as SGHDT and CDR2 as YYEEEE. Study results and caveats: Survival link was tested only in deceased patients; proton benefit remains a possibility. After lymphocyte nadir, photon-treated repertoires showed oligoclonal expansion, especially CD8+ Temra. Photon-treated patients lost naive T cells and TCR diversity; proton-treated stayed stable.

This sample comprised peripheral blood, obtained from a patient treated with photon-based radiotherapy. The sequence derives from a woman aged 50 to 65 with cholangiocarcinoma. This chain joins TRBV5-6 and TRBJ1-1; D gene ambiguous. CDR3 region: CASSSLRNKLGAFF. The CDR3 DNA reads as TGTGCCAGCAGCTCGTTGAGGAACAAACTTGGAGCTTTCTTT.